A single sample gave rise to the 9 T cell receptor beta chains below, sequenced in a study of blood T cell repertoires in COVID-19. The data were produced by immunoSEQ multiplex PCR, yet TCRdb's version contains in-frame clones alone and is incomplete. In the table there are under 250,000 clones, approximately 84% of which are singletons. Sequencing was carried out using peripheral blood. The source is a man aged 50-59 years with active or convalescent COVID-19.

The gene calls are TRBV7-8 and TRBJ2-1; 9 positions agree with TRBD1. This CDR3 is 19 amino acids long. Germline CDR1 and CDR2: SGHVS and FQNEAQ. The junction had 13 bases not matched to a gene; V was cut back by 4 bases and J by 0 bases. The CDR3 is CASSSRDRELALSYNEQFF. The DNA for the CDR3 is TGTGCCAGCAGCTCTCGGGACAGGGAACTAGCGCTCTCCTACAATGAGCAGTTCTTC.

V usage is TRBV10-3 and J usage is TRBJ2-3, with D maybe TRBD1 (6 bases). Germline loops: CDR1 ENHRY, CDR2 SYGVKD. The length of the CDR3 is 13 residues. V lost 8 bases to trimming and J lost 4 bases, with 13 bases between them. CDR3 DNA sequence: TGTGCCATCGCCGTGGGGGCGGCAGATACGCAGTATTTT. It codes for CAIAVGAADTQYF.

The rearrangement uses TRBV6-1 and TRBJ1-5; no clear D gene. This CDR3 is 12 amino acids long. Trimming stripped 0 bases from V and 7 bases from J, with 4 bases between. CDR1 and CDR2 from the germline V gene are MNHNS and SASEGT. This CDR3 reads CASSEARQPQHF. The CDR3 DNA is TGTGCCAGCAGTGAAGCCAGGCAGCCCCAGCATTTT.

The rearrangement uses TRBV19 and TRBJ1-2; D uncertain. Germline V CDR1 and CDR2: LNHDA, SQIVND (reference sequence). V lost 5 bases and J 8 bases, leaving 27 bases between the germline ends. The CDR3 is 17 amino acids. CDR3 amino acids: CASSLTLKDGLTMGYTF. The CDR3 nucleotides read TGTGCCAGTAGTTTGACCCTGAAGGATGGACTAACTATGGGCTACACCTTC.

This clone was picked up a small number of times. The gene calls are TRBV5-4 and TRBJ2-2; 10 nucleotides line up with TRBD2. The CDR3 sequence is 15 residues long. CDR1 SGHNT and CDR2 YYREEE come from the germline V gene (reference sequence). The junction had 1 base not matched to a gene; V was cut back by 0 bases and J by 5 bases. CDR3: CASSLELAGTGELFF. The CDR3 nucleotides read TGTGCCAGCAGCTTGGAACTAGCGGGGACCGGGGAGCTGTTTTTT.

V usage is TRBV3-1 (or the pseudogene TRBV3-2) and J usage is TRBJ1-1, with D uncertain. Germline V gene lookup returns CDR1 LGHDT and CDR2 YNNKEL (reference sequence). The CDR3 length is 13 residues. The V end lost 2 bases, the J end lost 1 base, and 5 bases lay between the germline ends. This CDR3 reads CASSQRANTEAFF. CDR3 DNA sequence: TGTGCCAGCAGCCAAAGAGCGAACACTGAAGCTTTCTTT.

The rearrangement links TRBV28 to TRBJ2-5; weak D call: TRBD2 (6 bases). In germline, CDR1 is MDHEN, CDR2 SYDVKM. This CDR3 is 14 amino acids long. V was shortened by 4 bases and J by 6 bases, with 15 bases between the two germline ends. CDR3 residues: CASSSNAGGQTQYF. CDR3 nucleotide sequence: TGTGCCAGCAGTTCCAATGCCGGGGGACAGACCCAGTACTTC.

This chain connects TRBV7-8 to TRBJ2-5; 9 nucleotides agree with TRBD2. Trimming cost V 1 base and J 5 bases; bases outside gene matches: 11. Germline V gene data show CDR1 as SGHVS and CDR2 as FQNEAQ. The CDR3 consists of 17 residues. In DNA, the CDR3 is TGTGCCAGCAGCTTAGTTGCTAGCGGGGCCCTCCAGGAGACCCAGTACTTC. This translates into CASSLVASGALQETQYF.

V is TRBV6-6 and J is TRBJ2-1; perhaps TRBD2 as D (7 bases). Per germline, CDR1 MNHNY and CDR2 SVGAGI (reference sequence). The CDR3 is 15 amino acids. Trimming left V 6 bases short and J 5 bases short, with 17 bases between. The CDR3 sequence is CASRGRGAPDNEQFF. The DNA of the CDR3 is TGTGCCAGCAGGGGACGGGGGGCCCCGGACAATGAGCAGTTCTTC.